This T cell receptor (beta chain) appears in the sequencing data of a study of CD8+ T cells in alopecia areata. Study findings and constraints: For lesional scalp, especially alopecia totalis/universalis, clonality was higher than in normal scalp. Mouse data revealed clearer TCR sharing than patient data did, a gap possibly tied to HLA.

A word on this clone: What it binds is unknown.

Germline trimming cut 4 bases from V and 15 bases from J; bases unmatched to any gene: 12. Germline V gene lookup returns CDR1 SGHRS and CDR2 YFSETQ. The CDR3 loop spans 13 amino acids. Treatment reported: oral pan-JAK inhibitor, 5-10 mg twice daily. Extraction and reverse transcription of RNA yielded cDNA as the sequencing template. Some clones are missing from TCRdb's copy, which holds only in-frame ones; the method was immunoSEQ multiplex PCR. This sample has a few hundred thousand clones, with more than 45% found just once. The sequence was collected from a human donor with alopecia areata. J is TRBJ2-1 and V is TRBV5-1; 8 bases fit TRBD2. The sequencing here drew on CD4+ T cells sorted from blood, taken at week 4, from a patient treated with tofacitinib. For the CDR3, the DNA is TGCGCCAGCAGCCCGAGCGGGGGTAATTCGGTGTTCTTC. Its protein is CASSPSGGNSVFF.